The 10 T cell receptor beta chains in this list originate from one sample, sequenced in a study of PD-1 blockade in classical Hodgkin lymphoma. TCRdb's table, derived via immunoSEQ multiplex PCR, lists solely in-frame clones and lacks some. The sample lists about 13,000 clones; approximately 90% were seen once. Each and every patient relapsed after autologous stem cell transplantation, and patients got differing brentuximab vedotin exposure. The material was peripheral blood mononuclear cells (PBMCs), obtained at baseline. The receptors derive from a human donor with classical Hodgkin lymphoma.

V gene TRBV18 combines with J gene TRBJ2-5; perhaps TRBD1 as D (6 bases). The germline V gene has CDR1 KGHSH and CDR2 LQKENI. This CDR3 spans 12 amino acids. Trimming removed 4 bases at V and 5 bases at J, with 8 bases between. The CDR3 DNA reads as TGTGCCAGCTCACAAACAGGGGAGACCCAGTACTTC. Protein sequence: CASSQTGETQYF.

The genes are TRBV19 and TRBJ2-3; weak D call: TRBD2 (6 bases). Germline assignment: CDR1 LNHDA and CDR2 SQIVND (reference sequence). The CDR3 length is 16 residues. The germline V and J ends were trimmed by 5 bases and 2 bases, with 17 bases remaining between them. This chain's CDR3 is CASSLVADTSTDTQYF. CDR3 DNA: TGTGCCAGTAGTTTGGTAGCGGATACATCCACAGATACGCAGTATTTT.

The chain combines TRBV7-2 with TRBJ2-1; 7 bases fit TRBD2. With V trimmed by 5 bases and J by 4 bases, 8 bases remained unmatched. The CDR3 runs 15 residues. CDR1 SGHTA and CDR2 FQGNSA come from the germline V gene. CDR3 nucleotide sequence: TGTGCCAGCAGCGCGTATTATAGCGGGTACAATGAGCAGTTCTTC. Protein: CASSAYYSGYNEQFF. Supplemented by reference TRBV7-2 and TRBJ2-1, the full variable domain reads GAGVSQSPSNKVTEKGKDVELRCDPISGHTALYWYRQSLGQGLEFLIYFQGNSAPDKSGLPSDRFSAERTGGSVSTLTIQRTQQEDSAVYLCASSAYYSGYNEQFFGPGTRLTVL.

This chain uses TRBV6-4 with TRBJ1-4; no reliable D call. The CDR3 totals 14 residues. Per germline, CDR1 MRHNA and CDR2 SNTAGT. Trimming pared 2 bases from V and 3 bases from J, leaving 7 bases between. The CDR3 loop is CASSDGMANEKLFF. DNA for the CDR3: TGTGCCAGCAGTGACGGAATGGCTAATGAAAAACTGTTTTTT.

V gene TRBV18 combines with J gene TRBJ2-5; D is possibly TRBD1 (6 bases). This CDR3 contains 18 residues. Germline V lookup: CDR1 KGHSH, CDR2 LQKENI. V was cut by 1 base and J by 5 bases, with 23 bases left in between. CDR3 DNA sequence: TGTGCCAGCTCACCACTTGGTCGGGACACAGTACCGGGGGAGACCCAGTACTTC. It specifies CASSPLGRDTVPGETQYF.

This chain connects TRBV27 to TRBJ2-1; D may be TRBD2 (6 bases). The ends were cut back, 5 bases at V and 7 bases at J, with 12 bases in the middle. CDR3 size: 13 residues. CDR1 is MNHEY, CDR2 SMNVEV, per germline (reference sequence). CDR3 in DNA: TGTGCCAGCAGTGCTACCGCGGGGAATGAGCAGTTCTTC. Translated: CASSATAGNEQFF.

The chain employs TRBV19 and TRBJ2-1; D ambiguous. V gave up 0 bases and J gave up 3 bases, with 12 bases separating them. This CDR3 is 16 amino acids long. CDR1 and CDR2 (germline): LNHDA, SQIVND (reference sequence). DNA of the CDR3: TGTGCCAGTAGTATAGATCCCGCTGCCCTCTACAATGAGCAGTTCTTC. Its translation: CASSIDPAALYNEQFF.

The chain uses TRBV9 and TRBJ2-3; the D is unclear. From germline, CDR1 is SGDLS and CDR2 YYNGEE. CDR3 length: 12 amino acids. V lost 8 bases and J lost 2, with 9 bases in between. The CDR3: CASTLLTDTQYF. The CDR3, as DNA: TGTGCCAGTACTCTCCTCACAGATACGCAGTATTTT.

The V gene is TRBV19, the J gene TRBJ2-7, with 9 bases fitting TRBD1. In germline, CDR1 is LNHDA, CDR2 SQIVND (reference sequence). Trimming cost V 3 bases and J 1 base; bases outside gene matches: 1. The CDR3 totals 14 residues. The DNA of the CDR3 is TGTGCCAGTAGTATCGGGACAGGGTCCTACGAGCAGTACTTC. This translates into CASSIGTGSYEQYF.

The chain carries TRBV13 and TRBJ2-7; 15 bases align to TRBD2. Germline loops: CDR1 PRHDT, CDR2 FYEKMQ (reference sequence). The length of the CDR3 is 16 residues. The ends lost 5 bases at V and 7 bases at J; junction bases unmatched: 9. CDR3 DNA: TGTGCCAGCAGCATGGGACTAGCGGGAGGTTGGCCAGAGCAGTACTTC. Translation gives CASSMGLAGGWPEQYF.